Each of the 29 T cell receptor beta chains below was sequenced from the same sample in a study of shared clonotypes between healthy human individuals. CD45RO-negative, CCR7-selected cells formed the naive CD8 fraction, which excluded terminally differentiated effector memory CD45RA+ cells. Using immunoSEQ multiplex PCR, the repertoire was profiled, and TCRdb retains in-frame clones only, with some absent. The sample consists of about 2 million clones, 85% to 95% of them appearing once. Sequencing was done on a sample of naive CD8+ T cells sorted from blood. These receptors all stem from a young man in good health.

The rearrangement joins TRBV2 to TRBJ2-7, with 12 bases lining up with TRBD2. Germline trimming cut 6 bases from V and 0 bases from J; bases unmatched to any gene: 0. The germline V gene has CDR1 SNHLY and CDR2 FYNNEI. The CDR3 extends over 14 amino acids. For the CDR3, the DNA is TGTGCCAGCAGACTAGCGGGGGGCTCCTACGAGCAGTACTTC. Amino acid sequence: CASRLAGGSYEQYF.

As to this clone: Other DNA sequences from this sample encode an identical CDR3 as well. This chain connects TRBV5-6 to TRBJ1-1, with D perhaps TRBD1 (5 bases). Germline V gives CDR1 SGHDT, CDR2 YYEEEE. CDR3 length: 12 residues. V lost 4 bases to trimming and J lost 5 bases, with 9 bases between them. The CDR3 reads CASSPGGTEAFF. Here the CDR3 DNA reads TGTGCCAGCAGCCCCGGGGGTACTGAAGCTTTCTTT. The full variable domain, in which reference TRBV5-6 and TRBJ1-1 provide the parts outside the CDR3, is DAGVTQSPTHLIKTRGQQVTLRCSPKSGHDTVSWYQQALGQGPQFIFQYYEEEERQRGNFPDRFSGHQFPNYSSELNVNALLLGDSALYLCASSPGGTEAFFGQGTRLTVV.

This sequence joins TRBV9 and TRBJ2-7; 9 bases match TRBD2. The length of the CDR3 is 17 residues. Germline lookup yields CDR1 SGDLS and CDR2 YYNGEE. V gave up 0 bases and J gave up 4 bases; unmatched junction bases: 11. The CDR3: CASSVGSSGTSMYEQYF. The DNA for the CDR3 is TGTGCCAGCAGCGTAGGGTCTAGCGGGACCTCAATGTACGAGCAGTACTTC.

The chain has TRBV6-1 and TRBJ2-1; D perhaps matches TRBD2 (5 bases). The V and J ends lost 6 bases and 0 bases respectively, with 12 bases between them. Germline V gene data show CDR1 as MNHNS and CDR2 as SASEGT. CDR3 length equals 15 residues. The CDR3 nucleotides read TGTGCCAGCAGCGCGGACTGGAGCTCCTACAATGAGCAGTTCTTC. Translated: CASSADWSSYNEQFF.

This chain uses TRBV5-6 with TRBJ2-3; no definite D call. The V end lost 0 bases, the J end lost 3 bases, and 11 bases lay between the germline ends. Germline CDR1 is SGHDT and CDR2 is YYEEEE. The CDR3 consists of 15 residues. CDR3 nucleotides: TGTGCCAGCAGCTTGGGTGCGTTTTTAACAGATACGCAGTATTTT. Translated, it gives CASSLGAFLTDTQYF.

The gene calls are TRBV4-3 and TRBJ2-1; D not certain. The CDR3 sequence is 16 residues long. V was pared by 0 bases and J by 0 bases, with 9 bases between. Germline-derived CDR1 and CDR2 are LGHNA and YSLEER. For the CDR3, the DNA is TGCGCCAGCAGCCAAGATACCTGGAGCTCCTACAATGAGCAGTTCTTC. Its protein is CASSQDTWSSYNEQFF.

For the CDR3, the DNA is TGCGCCAGCAGCCGCCTGTCCGGGACACAGGCTGACGAGCAGTACTTC. This codes for CASSRLSGTQADEQYF. The chain is built from TRBV4-3 and TRBJ2-7; TRBD1 might be the D (6 bases). V was trimmed by 4 bases and J by 5 bases, leaving 21 bases between them. This CDR3 comprises 16 residues. Germline CDR1 and CDR2: LGHNA and YSLEER.

The CDR3 spells CASSLKAGRGFLETQYF. The CDR3 bases are TGTGCCAGCAGCTTAAAGGCCGGCAGGGGGTTCTTGGAGACCCAGTACTTC. The V call is TRBV27, the J call TRBJ2-5; 7 positions agree with TRBD1. CDR3 length equals 17 residues. The germline CDR1 and CDR2 sequences are MNHEY and SMNVEV (reference sequence). The junction had 18 bases not matched to a gene; V was cut back by 6 bases and J by 5 bases.

In this sample, this clone turned up a few times. In the same sample, other DNA sequences code for this CDR3. This rearrangement joins TRBV9 to TRBJ1-1; D remains unclear. The CDR3 covers 12 residues. Germline assignment: CDR1 SGDLS and CDR2 YYNGEE. V dropped 2 bases and J dropped 4 bases, with 6 bases sitting between them. The CDR3 sequence is CASSVGGTEAFF. The CDR3 bases are TGTGCCAGCAGCGTCGGCGGCACTGAAGCTTTCTTT.

The V gene is TRBV6-4, the J gene TRBJ2-1; D unclear. V was clipped by 0 bases and J by 6 bases, with 6 bases between them. Per germline, CDR1 MRHNA and CDR2 SNTAGT. This CDR3 has 13 amino acids. CDR3 sequence: CASSDSGSNEQFF. CDR3 nucleotides: TGTGCCAGCAGTGACTCGGGCTCCAATGAGCAGTTCTTC.

The V call is TRBV4-1, the J call TRBJ2-2; 8 nucleotides align to TRBD1. CDR1 is MGHRA, CDR2 YSYEKL, per germline. CDR3 length: 18 residues. V gave up 4 bases and J gave up 3 bases; unmatched junction bases: 13. The CDR3 here is CASSPRASTGAYTGELFF. DNA for the CDR3: TGCGCCAGCAGCCCCCGGGCTTCGACAGGGGCGTACACCGGGGAGCTGTTTTTT.

This sequence joins TRBV6-6 and TRBJ1-3; the D gene is possibly TRBD1 (5 bases). The CDR3 contains 16 residues. The V end was cut by 2 bases, the J end by 2 bases, with 13 bases between. Germline V CDR1 and CDR2: MNHNY, SVGAGI (reference sequence). For the CDR3, the DNA is TGTGCCAGCAGTTACCCCATAAGGGGAACTGGAAACACCATATATTTT. This encodes CASSYPIRGTGNTIYF.

Points on this clone: The sample has other DNA sequences that encode this CDR3 too. This rearrangement joins TRBV7-9 to TRBJ2-5, with TRBD2 matching 9 bases. V was clipped by 4 bases and J by 5 bases; unmatched bases: 5. This CDR3 spans 14 amino acids. CDR1 is SEHNR, CDR2 FQNEAQ, per germline (reference sequence). The CDR3 DNA follows: TGTGCCAGCAGCTCAAGCGGGGGGTGGGAGACCCAGTACTTC. This sequence encodes CASSSSGGWETQYF.

The chain links TRBV7-3 to TRBJ2-2; TRBD2 aligns across 8 bases. The trim removed 5 bases at V and 4 bases at J, leaving 6 bases unmatched. Germline loops: CDR1 SGHTA, CDR2 FQGTGA. This CDR3 comprises 15 residues. The CDR3 sequence is CASSPGGLGTGELFF. The CDR3 DNA sequence: TGTGCCAGCAGCCCGGGGGGGCTTGGCACCGGGGAGCTGTTTTTT.

The V gene is TRBV5-1, the J gene TRBJ2-3, with D possibly being TRBD2 (7 bases). The CDR3 extends over 15 amino acids. The V gene lost 6 bases and the J gene lost 2 bases, with 16 bases spanning the gap. Germline CDR1 and CDR2: SGHRS and YFSETQ. This CDR3 reads CASNTEGGITDTQYF. The CDR3 bases are TGCGCCAGCAACACGGAGGGGGGGATCACAGATACGCAGTATTTT.

V gene TRBV15 combines with J gene TRBJ1-1; D is undetermined. V was cut by 0 bases and J by 3 bases, with 2 bases left in between. Germline loops: CDR1 LNHNV, CDR2 YYDKDF (reference sequence). The CDR3 has 12 residues. CDR3 DNA sequence: TGTGCCACCAGCAGAGATGACACTGAAGCTTTCTTT. Its translation is CATSRDDTEAFF.

V usage is TRBV16 and J usage is TRBJ2-7, with 8 bases that match TRBD2. Losses at the gene ends were 1 base for V and 0 bases for J; bases not matched to a gene: 5. The CDR3 length is 16 residues. Germline V lookup: CDR1 KGHSY, CDR2 FQNENV. The CDR3 spells CASSQLLAGTSYEQYF. The CDR3 DNA reads TGTGCCAGCAGCCAATTGCTAGCGGGTACCTCCTACGAGCAGTACTTC.

Only one count was recorded for this clone. This chain connects TRBV2 to TRBJ2-3, with TRBD1 matching 8 bases. Germline CDR1 reads SNHLY; CDR2 reads FYNNEI. CDR3 size: 15 residues. With V trimmed by 7 bases and J by 2 bases, 8 bases remained unmatched. The CDR3 is CASNPTGEFTDTQYF. CDR3 nucleotides: TGTGCCAGCAACCCGACAGGGGAATTCACAGATACGCAGTATTTT.

Note on this clone: This same CDR3 is encoded by further DNA sequences in the sample. V gene TRBV27 combines with J gene TRBJ2-1, with TRBD2 as a possible D gene (5 bases). Trimming took off 0 bases at V and 5 bases at J, with 8 bases between the two ends. The CDR3 sequence is 14 residues long. Germline CDR1 and CDR2: MNHEY and SMNVEV (reference sequence). The CDR3 here is CASSLSAGDNEQFF. CDR3 in DNA: TGTGCCAGCAGTTTATCAGCCGGGGACAATGAGCAGTTCTTC.

The rearrangement uses TRBV10-1 and TRBJ2-3, with 10 nucleotides matching TRBD2. The germline gives CDR1 WNHNN, CDR2 SYGVQD (reference sequence). The CDR3 spans 16 residues. V dropped 7 bases and J dropped 2; count of bases not matched to a gene: 9. CDR3 in amino acids: CASIRTAGGLTDTQYF. The CDR3 DNA sequence: TGCGCCAGCATTAGAACAGCGGGAGGGCTCACAGATACGCAGTATTTT.

The chain recombines TRBV14 with TRBJ1-1; D gene uncertain. CDR1 and CDR2 (germline): SGHDN, FVKESK. Trimming shortened V by 1 base and J by 4 bases, and 13 bases separated the two germline ends. CDR3 length: 15 amino acids. The CDR3 protein is CASSQGPAWGTEAFF. CDR3 DNA sequence: TGTGCCAGCAGCCAAGGTCCAGCCTGGGGCACTGAAGCTTTCTTT.

This chain joins TRBV18 and TRBJ1-5, with 7 bases identical to TRBD1. The CDR3 has 15 residues. The junction had 7 bases not matched to a gene; V was cut back by 6 bases and J by 2 bases. The germline CDR1 and CDR2 sequences are KGHSH and LQKENI. The CDR3 sequence is CASSPTGDRNQPQHF. CDR3 DNA: TGTGCCAGCTCCCCCACAGGGGACCGCAATCAGCCCCAGCATTTT.

This chain links TRBV5-1 with TRBJ2-1; 10 bases map to TRBD2. Germline lookup yields CDR1 SGHRS and CDR2 YFSETQ. V gave up 5 bases and J gave up 6 bases; unmatched junction bases: 8. The CDR3 is 15 amino acids. DNA of the CDR3: TGCGCCAGCAGTGGAGGGACTAGCGTAGGCAATGAGCAGTTCTTC. Amino acid sequence: CASSGGTSVGNEQFF.

This chain connects TRBV29-1 to TRBJ2-5; the D is unclear. The germline V gene encodes CDR1 SQVTM and CDR2 ANQGSEA. Trimming took off 4 bases at V and 5 bases at J, with 8 bases between the two ends. CDR3 length: 11 amino acids. DNA of the CDR3: TGCAGCGTTGCAAGTGGGGAGACCCAGTACTTC. It is translated as CSVASGETQYF.

The chain combines TRBV7-9 with TRBJ2-4, with 11 bases identical to TRBD2. From germline, CDR1 is SEHNR and CDR2 FQNEAQ (reference sequence). CDR3 length: 16 amino acids. Losses at the gene ends were 4 bases for V and 4 bases for J; bases not matched to a gene: 6. The CDR3 sequence is CASSSGLAGPKNIQYF. As DNA, the CDR3 is TGTGCCAGCAGCTCCGGACTAGCGGGCCCAAAAAACATTCAGTACTTC.

This clone was seen more than once but under ten times. Other DNA variants within this sample encode the same CDR3. V is TRBV11-2 and J is TRBJ1-4, with D possibly matching TRBD1 (5 bases). Germline CDR1 SGHAT, CDR2 FQNNGV. Between the trimmed V and J ends, which lost 5 bases and 7 bases, there was a span of 8 bases. There are 12 residues in the CDR3. This CDR3 reads CASSRGGEKLFF. CDR3 DNA: TGTGCCAGCAGCCGCGGGGGTGAAAAACTGTTTTTT.

DNA of the CDR3: TGTGCCAGCAGCCGACTAGCGGGAGGGGATACGCAGTATTTT. Its protein product is CASSRLAGGDTQYF. The rearrangement joins TRBV7-6 to TRBJ2-3, with TRBD2 matching over 14 bases. The germline CDR1 and CDR2 sequences are SGHVS and FNYEAQ. The CDR3 is 14 amino acids. With 5 bases clipped from V and 6 bases from J, the junction kept 1 base outside the gene matches.

The rearrangement uses TRBV6-5 and TRBJ2-3; D possibly corresponds to TRBD1 (5 bases). Trimming cost V 6 bases and J 4 bases, with 11 bases left between them. Germline V gene data show CDR1 as MNHEY and CDR2 as SVGAGI. The CDR3 extends over 13 amino acids. As DNA, the CDR3 is TGTGCCAGCAGGGGCGACAGACCAGATACGCAGTATTTT. This encodes CASRGDRPDTQYF.

This chain joins TRBV5-1 and TRBJ1-1; D ambiguous. This CDR3 has 13 amino acids. Looked up from germline, CDR1 is SGHRS and CDR2 is YFSETQ. With 0 bases removed from V and 6 bases from J, the gap between germline ends came to 9 bases. CDR3 region: CASSLERYAEAFF. The CDR3 DNA reads TGCGCCAGCAGCTTGGAGAGGTACGCTGAAGCTTTCTTT.